This T cell receptor beta chain is from a study of T-cell memory formation after mild COVID-19. In the study overall: Each donor largely had its own TCR clusters. General study points: The study detected some responding clones in pre-infection memory, suggesting cross-reactive memory joined.

In this sample, this clonotype turned up many times. The antigen is undetermined. The CDR3 length is 13 residues. Germline CDR1 SQVTM, CDR2 ANQGSEA. V lost 4 bases and J lost 0, with 9 bases in between. TCRdb re-derived calls from the 5' RACE reads in MiXCR, one entry per CDR3 protein. This repertoire shows about 250,000 distinct CDR3 sequences, around 15% found once; its top ten account for approximately 3.4%. This chain joins TRBV29-1 and TRBJ1-1, with D tentatively TRBD1 (5 bases). The specimen was PBMCs or a T cell subset sorted from them (not recorded which). The clonotype originates from a man between 18 and 29 years old who had mild COVID-19 (a few samples of this study predate the infection). Cell type and time point are not known. The CDR3: CSVGTLLNTEAFF. The CDR3 DNA reads TGCAGCGTTGGGACACTCTTGAACACTGAAGCTTTCTTT. Based on the CDR3 plus reference TRBV29-1 and TRBJ1-1, the full variable domain is SAVISQKPSRDICQRGTSLTIQCQVDSQVTMMFWYRQQPGQSLTLIATANQGSEATYESGFVIDKFPISRPNLTFSTLTVSNMSPEDSSIYLCSVGTLLNTEAFFGQGTRLTVV.